These 6 T cell receptor beta chains originate from one sample sequenced in a study of blood T cell repertoires in COVID-19. Here immunoSEQ multiplex PCR was the method, and the copy in TCRdb shows in-frame clones only, minus some. The sample consists of 380,000 or so clones, approximately 91% of them appearing once. The sequenced sample was PBMCs or T cells enriched from blood (not recorded which). These receptors were collected from a woman in her forties with acute COVID-19.

V usage is TRBV27 and J usage is TRBJ1-2; 7 bases map to TRBD1. This CDR3 region has 16 residues. V shed 6 bases and J 4 bases; nucleotides not matched to a gene: 14. The germline CDR1 and CDR2 sequences are MNHEY and SMNVEV (reference sequence). CDR3 region: CASSSAWGAGGYGYTF. For the CDR3, the DNA is TGTGCCAGCAGCTCCGCTTGGGGGGCAGGGGGCTATGGCTACACCTTC.

CDR3 loop: CASSPGGPQPYNEQFF. The DNA for the CDR3 is TGCGCCAGCTCCCCCGGGGGGCCCCAACCTTACAATGAGCAGTTCTTC. The V gene is TRBV5-1, the J gene TRBJ2-1; the D gene is possibly TRBD2 (7 bases). Per the germline V gene, CDR1 is SGHRS and CDR2 is YFSETQ. Trimming stripped 7 bases from V and 4 bases from J, with 21 bases between. This CDR3 is built from 16 residues.

This sequence joins TRBV19 and TRBJ2-1; 10 nucleotides align to TRBD2. V shed 3 bases and J 6 bases; nucleotides not matched to a gene: 5. Germline CDR1 and CDR2: LNHDA and SQIVND (reference sequence). The CDR3 loop spans 15 amino acids. This chain's CDR3 is CASSITGLASNEQFF. CDR3 bases: TGTGCCAGTAGTATTACGGGACTAGCGTCCAATGAGCAGTTCTTC.

This clone occurred once. This rearrangement joins TRBV30 to TRBJ1-4; 9 bases fit TRBD1. CDR1 is GTSNPN and CDR2 is SVGIG in the germline V gene (reference sequence). After removal of 4 bases from V and 6 bases from J, the junction contained 6 bases not matched to a gene. This CDR3 spans 14 amino acids. CDR3 protein: CAWTPGQGYEKLFF. CDR3 nucleotide sequence: TGTGCCTGGACCCCCGGACAGGGGTATGAAAAACTGTTTTTT. Filled out from reference TRBV30 and TRBJ1-4, the complete variable domain reads SQTIHQWPATLVQPVGSPLSLECTVEGTSNPNLYWYRQAAGRGLQLLFYSVGIGQISSEVPQNLSASRPQDRQFILSSKKLLLSDSGFYLCAWTPGQGYEKLFFGSGTQLSVL.

V is TRBV5-4 and J is TRBJ2-7; D remains unclear. This CDR3 has 12 residues. Germline CDR1 is SGHNT and CDR2 is YYREEE (reference sequence). V lost 2 bases and J lost 1, with 4 bases in between. The CDR3 nucleotides are TGTGCCAGCAGCTTTTCGTCCTACGAGCAGTACTTC. This codes for CASSFSSYEQYF.

This sequence joins TRBV12-3 or TRBV12-4 and TRBJ1-4, with D hard to call. Trimming cost V 3 bases and J 8 bases, with 10 bases left between them. The CDR3 totals 13 residues. The CDR3: CASSFNFLEKLFF. CDR3 sequence (DNA): TGTGCCAGCAGTTTTAATTTTCTCGAAAAACTGTTTTTT.